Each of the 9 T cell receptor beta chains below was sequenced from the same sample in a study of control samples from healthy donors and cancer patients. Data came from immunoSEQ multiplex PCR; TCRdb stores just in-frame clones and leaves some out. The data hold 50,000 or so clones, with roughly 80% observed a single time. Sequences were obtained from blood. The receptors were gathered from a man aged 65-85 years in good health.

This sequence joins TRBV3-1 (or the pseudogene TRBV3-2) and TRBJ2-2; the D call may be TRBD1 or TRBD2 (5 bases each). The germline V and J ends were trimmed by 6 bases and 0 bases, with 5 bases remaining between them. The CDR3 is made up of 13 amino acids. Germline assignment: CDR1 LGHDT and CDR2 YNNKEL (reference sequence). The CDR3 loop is CASRGPNTGELFF. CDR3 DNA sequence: TGTGCCAGCAGGGGACCGAACACCGGGGAGCTGTTTTTT.

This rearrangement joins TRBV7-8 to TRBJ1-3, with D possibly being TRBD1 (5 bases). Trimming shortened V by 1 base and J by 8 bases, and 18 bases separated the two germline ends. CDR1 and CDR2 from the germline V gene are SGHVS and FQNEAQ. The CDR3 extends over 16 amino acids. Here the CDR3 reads CASSLDWGVFGDTIYF. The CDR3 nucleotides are TGTGCCAGCAGCTTAGATTGGGGGGTATTCGGAGACACCATATATTTT.

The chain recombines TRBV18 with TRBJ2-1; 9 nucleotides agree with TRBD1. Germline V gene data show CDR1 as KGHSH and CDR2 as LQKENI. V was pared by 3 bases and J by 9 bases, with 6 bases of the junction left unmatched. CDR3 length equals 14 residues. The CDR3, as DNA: TGTGCCAGCTCACCCTCCGGGACAGGGACTGAGCAGTTCTTC. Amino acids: CASSPSGTGTEQFF. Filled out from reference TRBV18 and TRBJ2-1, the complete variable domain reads NAGVMQNPRHLVRRRGQEARLRCSPMKGHSHVYWYRQLPEEGLKFMVYLQKENIIDESGMPKERFSAEFPKEGPSILRIQQVVRGDSAAYFCASSPSGTGTEQFFGPGTRLTVL.

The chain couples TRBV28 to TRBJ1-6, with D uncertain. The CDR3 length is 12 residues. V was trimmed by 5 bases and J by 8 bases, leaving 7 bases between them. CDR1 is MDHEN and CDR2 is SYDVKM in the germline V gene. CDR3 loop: CASSSRDSPLHF. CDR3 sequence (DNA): TGTGCCAGCAGTAGTCGCGATTCACCCCTCCACTTT. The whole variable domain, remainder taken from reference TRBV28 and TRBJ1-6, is DVKVTQSSRYLVKRTGEKVFLECVQDMDHENMFWYRQDPGLGLRLIYFSYDVKMKEKGDIPEGYSVSREKKERFSLILESASTNQTSMYLCASSSRDSPLHFGNGTRLTVT.

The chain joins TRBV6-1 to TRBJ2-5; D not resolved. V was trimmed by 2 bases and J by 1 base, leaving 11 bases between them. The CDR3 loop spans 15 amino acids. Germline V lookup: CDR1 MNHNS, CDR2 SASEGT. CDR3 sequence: CASSELGFLQETQYF. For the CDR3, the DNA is TGTGCCAGCAGTGAACTAGGATTCCTCCAAGAGACCCAGTACTTC.

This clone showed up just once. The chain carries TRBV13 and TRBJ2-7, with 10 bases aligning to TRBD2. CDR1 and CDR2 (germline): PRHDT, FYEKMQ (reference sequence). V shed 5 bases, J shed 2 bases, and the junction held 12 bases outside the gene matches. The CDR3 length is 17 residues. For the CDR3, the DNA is TGTGCCAGCAGCCAAACCCAGGGGACTAGCGAGCCCTACGAGCAGTACTTC. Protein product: CASSQTQGTSEPYEQYF.

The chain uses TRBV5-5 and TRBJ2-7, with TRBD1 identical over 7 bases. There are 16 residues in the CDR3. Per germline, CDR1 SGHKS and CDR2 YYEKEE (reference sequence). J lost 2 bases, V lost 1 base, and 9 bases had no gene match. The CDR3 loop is CASSLNTGTAAYEQYF. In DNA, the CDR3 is TGTGCCAGCAGCTTGAATACCGGGACAGCGGCCTACGAGCAGTACTTC. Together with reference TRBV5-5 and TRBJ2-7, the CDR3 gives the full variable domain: DAGVTQSPTHLIKTRGQQVTLRCSPISGHKSVSWYQQVLGQGPQFIFQYYEKEERGRGNFPDRFSARQFPNYSSELNVNALLLGDSALYLCASSLNTGTAAYEQYFGPGTRLTVT.

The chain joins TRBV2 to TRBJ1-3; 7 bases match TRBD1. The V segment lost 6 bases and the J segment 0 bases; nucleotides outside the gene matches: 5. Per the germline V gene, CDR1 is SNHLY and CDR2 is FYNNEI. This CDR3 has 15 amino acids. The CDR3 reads CASSWTGSSGNTIYF. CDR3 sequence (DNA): TGTGCCAGCAGCTGGACAGGCTCCTCTGGAAACACCATATATTTT. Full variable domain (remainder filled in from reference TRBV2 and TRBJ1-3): EPEVTQTPSHQVTQMGQEVILRCVPISNHLYFYWYRQILGQKVEFLVSFYNNEISEKSEIFDDQFSVERPDGSNFTLKIRSTKLEDSAMYFCASSWTGSSGNTIYFGEGSWLTVV.

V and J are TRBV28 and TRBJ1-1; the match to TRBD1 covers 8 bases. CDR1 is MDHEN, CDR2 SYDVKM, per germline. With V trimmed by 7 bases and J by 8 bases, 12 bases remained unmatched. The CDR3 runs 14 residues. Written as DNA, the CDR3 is TGTGCCAGCACCATAGGGGGCAGGGGGCCCGAAGCTTTCTTT. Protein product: CASTIGGRGPEAFF. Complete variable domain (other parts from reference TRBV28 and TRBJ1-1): DVKVTQSSRYLVKRTGEKVFLECVQDMDHENMFWYRQDPGLGLRLIYFSYDVKMKEKGDIPEGYSVSREKKERFSLILESASTNQTSMYLCASTIGGRGPEAFFGQGTRLTVV.